Listed below are T cell receptor beta chains from one sample, sequenced in a study of shared clonotypes between healthy human individuals. Produced via immunoSEQ multiplex PCR; TCRdb's table is partial and in-frame only. The data hold some 2,000,000 clones, with around 95% observed a single time. Sequenced sample: naive CD4+ T cells sorted from blood. The receptors were gathered from a man aged 18 to 30 in good health. The CDR3 runs from the conserved cysteine through the conserved F or W. The size of a clone is reported for some rows only, either as once, few or many, or as a class for expanded clones.

TRBV11-2 | NA | CASSLQGAVTEAFF
TRBV9 | NA | CASSVGVLFNYEQYF
TRBV6-1 | NA | CASSDRRLAGLETQYF
TRBV11-2 | NA | CAEGGEQYF
TRBV28 | NA | CASSLSLGQPQHF
TRBV28 | NA | CASMAILGETQYF
TRBV6-6 | NA | CASSTPDRVSYEQYF
TRBV5-1 | NA | CASSRGTGASYEQYF
TRBV10-3 | once | CAISEDLTGGFMEQYF
TRBV2 | NA | CASGPGVIAKNIQYF
TRBV30 | NA | CASLTAGGPSIEQYF
TRBV27 | NA | CASSLSSSGAGANVLTF
TRBV28 | NA | CASSFGRTGFLAKNIQYF
TRBV5-4 | once | CASSSVAGEETQYF
TRBV19 | few | CASSPGGYNSPLHF
TRBV19 | NA | CASSSRAQETQYF
TRBV6-1 | NA | CASSEFGAHEYF
TRBV10-1 | NA | CASSDEGGSTDTQYF
TRBV2 | NA | CASSPAGGQSEQYF
TRBV27 | NA | CASSPGWGTVQYEQYF
TRBV15 | NA | CATSRNTGELFF
TRBV28 | NA | CASSDRQVRSYEQYF
TRBV5-1 | NA | CASSLDGGLIQETQYF